The 32 T cell receptor beta chains given below trace back to one sample, sequenced in a study of blood T cell repertoires in COVID-19. Sequenced by immunoSEQ multiplex PCR; TCRdb stores in-frame clones only, minus some. The repertoire has around 170,000 clones, 74% of them found once; the top ten carry about 3%. The sample taken for sequencing was peripheral blood. These receptors all come from a woman older than 75 with acute or convalescent COVID-19.

The chain is built from TRBV19 and TRBJ2-7, with TRBD2 identical over 7 bases. Germline V gene sequence: CDR1 LNHDA, CDR2 SQIVND (reference sequence). This CDR3 is 14 amino acids long. J lost 0 bases, V lost 6 bases, and 5 bases had no gene match. CDR3 in amino acids: CASSGRPSSYEQYF. The CDR3, as DNA: TGTGCCAGTAGCGGGAGGCCGAGCTCCTACGAGCAGTACTTC.

J is TRBJ2-1 and V is TRBV10-1, with TRBD1 matching over 9 bases. The length of the CDR3 is 14 residues. Germline CDR1 is WNHNN and CDR2 is SYGVQD (reference sequence). Losses at the gene ends were 9 bases for V and 6 bases for J; bases not matched to a gene: 9. Here the CDR3 reads CASTPGQGINEQFF. CDR3 DNA: TGCGCCAGTACACCGGGACAGGGTATCAATGAGCAGTTCTTC.

Details on this clone: A read error may be the cause here, since a much bigger clone is one base away. This chain links TRBV19 with TRBJ1-1; 7 nucleotides agree with TRBD1. The CDR3 totals 15 residues. The V gene's germline CDR1 is LNHDA and CDR2 SQIVND (reference sequence). The CDR3 nucleotides read TGTGCCAGTTCCCTTACTACAGGGGCGAACATTGAAGCTTTCTTT. It codes for CASSLTTGANIEAFF.

The chain is built from TRBV19 and TRBJ1-1, with a weak D call TRBD1 (5 bases). The V end lost 2 bases, the J end lost 1 base, and 11 bases lay between the germline ends. CDR1 and CDR2 from the germline V gene are LNHDA and SQIVND (reference sequence). The CDR3 is made up of 15 amino acids. The CDR3 nucleotides are TGTGCCAGTAGTATACAGGGCCCGAGGAACACTGAAGCTTTCTTT. Translated: CASSIQGPRNTEAFF.

V and J are TRBV5-1 and TRBJ1-1, with 7 bases that match TRBD1. Unmatched junction bases numbered 5, after V lost 2 bases and J lost 10 bases. In germline, CDR1 is SGHRS, CDR2 YFSETQ. This CDR3 is built from 12 residues. This chain's CDR3 is CASSLMEGAAFF. The CDR3 DNA follows: TGCGCCAGCAGCTTAATGGAGGGGGCAGCTTTCTTT.

The J gene is TRBJ1-1, the V gene TRBV7-6; 7 nucleotides align to TRBD1. The trim removed 5 bases at V and 3 bases at J, leaving 15 bases unmatched. The CDR3 totals 17 residues. Germline loops: CDR1 SGHVS, CDR2 FNYEAQ. The CDR3 loop reads CASSRGDSPSLYTEAFF. The DNA of the CDR3 is TGTGCCAGCAGCCGTGGGGACAGCCCCAGCCTTTACACTGAAGCTTTCTTT.

The chain uses TRBV28 and TRBJ1-1; TRBD1 agrees at 8 bases. Germline trimming cut 3 bases from V and 5 bases from J; bases unmatched to any gene: 8. Germline CDR1 and CDR2: MDHEN and SYDVKM. The length of the CDR3 is 15 residues. The CDR3, as DNA: TGTGCCAGCAGTTTCCTTGGACAGGGAGAGACTGAAGCTTTCTTT. This sequence encodes CASSFLGQGETEAFF. The full variable domain, its missing parts supplied by reference TRBV28 and TRBJ1-1, is DVKVTQSSRYLVKRTGEKVFLECVQDMDHENMFWYRQDPGLGLRLIYFSYDVKMKEKGDIPEGYSVSREKKERFSLILESASTNQTSMYLCASSFLGQGETEAFFGQGTRLTVV.

The J gene is TRBJ2-1, the V gene TRBV15, with D possibly being TRBD1 (6 bases). V was trimmed by 3 bases and J by 0 bases, leaving 18 bases between them. The CDR3 spans 18 residues. CDR1 is LNHNV, CDR2 YYDKDF, per germline (reference sequence). The CDR3, as DNA: TGTGCCACCAGCAGGGGTGGGATAGGACAGAGCTCCTACAATGAGCAGTTCTTC. As protein: CATSRGGIGQSSYNEQFF.

The chain employs TRBV19 and TRBJ1-2, with D uncertain. The V end lost 5 bases, the J end lost 4 bases, and 5 bases lay between the germline ends. This CDR3 comprises 11 residues. CDR1 and CDR2 from the germline V gene are LNHDA and SQIVND (reference sequence). DNA of the CDR3: TGTGCCAGTAGTCGGGGCTATGGCTACACCTTC. Protein sequence: CASSRGYGYTF.

The chain carries TRBV10-3 and TRBJ2-7; maybe TRBD1 (6 bases). Germline V gives CDR1 ENHRY, CDR2 SYGVKD. V lost 10 bases, J lost 0 bases, and 16 bases lay in between. This CDR3 spans 14 amino acids. The CDR3 nucleotides are TGTGCCACCCGGACAGTCAGAAGCTCCTACGAGCAGTACTTC. Translated: CATRTVRSSYEQYF.

The chain uses TRBV10-3 and TRBJ2-1; 8 bases fit TRBD2. The germline gives CDR1 ENHRY, CDR2 SYGVKD. V lost 3 bases and J lost 2; bases outside the gene matches: 3. CDR3 length: 15 residues. The CDR3: CAISDRTSPYNEQFF. In DNA, the CDR3 is TGTGCCATCAGTGACCGGACTAGCCCCTACAATGAGCAGTTCTTC.

The chain carries TRBV3-1 (or the pseudogene TRBV3-2) and TRBJ1-1; 9 nucleotides align to TRBD1. With V trimmed by 4 bases and J by 6 bases, 9 bases remained unmatched. The CDR3 consists of 15 residues. The germline CDR1 and CDR2 sequences are LGHDT and YNNKEL (reference sequence). The CDR3 region is CASSRGQGLIAEAFF. The CDR3 nucleotides read TGTGCCAGCAGCCGGGGACAGGGTTTGATAGCTGAAGCTTTCTTT.

V is TRBV14 and J is TRBJ1-2; maybe TRBD1 (6 bases). The CDR3 has 14 amino acids. V was pared by 2 bases and J by 8 bases, with 15 bases between. Germline V CDR1 and CDR2: SGHDN, FVKESK. The DNA of the CDR3 is TGTGCCAGCAGCCAACTCACGTCGGGGGGCGGCTACACCTTC. It specifies CASSQLTSGGGYTF.

This clone was detected once. V usage is TRBV10-1 and J usage is TRBJ2-7; a weak D match, TRBD1 (5 bases). The CDR3 has 12 amino acids. CDR1 is WNHNN, CDR2 SYGVQD, per germline (reference sequence). The germline V and J ends were trimmed by 4 bases and 5 bases, with 9 bases remaining between them. This CDR3 reads CASSGMDNEQYF. For the CDR3, the DNA is TGCGCCAGCAGTGGGATGGACAACGAGCAGTACTTC.

CDR3: CASSVGGGGRADTQYF. DNA for the CDR3: TGTGCCAGCAGCGTAGGTGGCGGGGGGCGAGCAGATACGCAGTATTTT. This chain connects TRBV9 to TRBJ2-3, with TRBD2 matching over 8 bases. CDR1 SGDLS and CDR2 YYNGEE come from the germline V gene. This CDR3 contains 16 residues. V shed 0 bases, J shed 4 bases, and the junction held 7 bases outside the gene matches.

The chain carries TRBV7-2 and TRBJ2-7, with TRBD1 as a possible D gene (5 bases). Trimming took off 6 bases at V and 5 bases at J, with 14 bases between the two ends. The germline gives CDR1 SGHTA, CDR2 FQGNSA. This CDR3 is 13 amino acids long. CDR3 sequence: CASSTQGSDEQYF. CDR3 sequence (DNA): TGTGCCAGCAGTACTCAGGGATCTGACGAGCAGTACTTC.

The chain joins TRBV28 to TRBJ2-7, with 14 bases fitting TRBD2. Germline V gene sequence: CDR1 MDHEN, CDR2 SYDVKM. There are 21 residues in the CDR3. V trimming: 1 base; J trimming: 0 bases; junction bases outside the gene matches: 14. The CDR3 loop reads CASSLLPLSGTSGRRSYEQYF. The CDR3 region has the DNA TGTGCCAGCAGTTTATTGCCTCTTTCCGGGACTAGCGGGAGACGCTCCTACGAGCAGTACTTC. Together with reference TRBV28 and TRBJ2-7, the CDR3 gives the full variable domain: DVKVTQSSRYLVKRTGEKVFLECVQDMDHENMFWYRQDPGLGLRLIYFSYDVKMKEKGDIPEGYSVSREKKERFSLILESASTNQTSMYLCASSLLPLSGTSGRRSYEQYFGPGTRLTVT.

The chain is built from TRBV27 and TRBJ2-3, with a weak D call TRBD2 (5 bases). Germline CDR1 MNHEY, CDR2 SMNVEV (reference sequence). V was pared by 2 bases and J by 6 bases, with 15 bases between. This CDR3 spans 15 amino acids. The CDR3 reads CASSLTSVPSDTQYF. The CDR3 coding sequence is TGTGCCAGCAGTTTAACTAGTGTCCCCTCCGATACGCAGTATTTT.

The chain employs TRBV2 and TRBJ1-3, with D maybe TRBD1 (5 bases). Germline CDR1 and CDR2: SNHLY and FYNNEI. CDR3 length: 13 residues. Trimming left V 8 bases short and J 0 bases short, with 8 bases between. CDR3 residues: CASRQGSGNTIYF. CDR3 sequence (DNA): TGTGCCAGCCGCCAGGGCTCTGGAAACACCATATATTTT.

The chain has TRBV6-6 and TRBJ2-7, with 7 nucleotides matching TRBD1. The V gene end was trimmed by 6 bases and the J gene end by 3 bases; junction bases not matched to a gene: 8. CDR1 is MNHNY, CDR2 SVGAGI, per germline (reference sequence). This CDR3 spans 14 amino acids. This CDR3 is CASRTPGQIYEQYF. The CDR3 DNA is TGTGCCAGCAGGACCCCGGGACAGATCTACGAGCAGTACTTC.

This chain uses TRBV7-8 with TRBJ2-3, with 11 positions matching TRBD1. The V segment lost 4 bases and the J segment 0 bases; nucleotides outside the gene matches: 0. The CDR3 totals 15 residues. Germline values: CDR1 SGHVS, CDR2 FQNEAQ. Here the CDR3 DNA reads TGTGCCAGCAGCTGGGACAGGGGGAGCACAGATACGCAGTATTTT. This gives the protein CASSWDRGSTDTQYF.

The CDR3 nucleotides read TGTGCCAGCAGTTACTCGGATCGAGACTTCGTAGAGCAGTTCTTC. This codes for CASSYSDRDFVEQFF. The chain couples TRBV6-6 to TRBJ2-1, with unresolved D. Trimming took off 0 bases at V and 10 bases at J, with 16 bases between the two ends. Germline-derived CDR1 and CDR2 are MNHNY and SVGAGI (reference sequence). The CDR3 loop spans 15 amino acids.

This chain links TRBV27 with TRBJ1-2; 7 bases agree with TRBD1. Germline V lookup: CDR1 MNHEY, CDR2 SMNVEV (reference sequence). J was trimmed by 8 bases and V by 5 bases; bases with no gene match: 8. The CDR3 length is 13 residues. CDR3 protein: CASSRPGQRGYTF. CDR3 sequence (DNA): TGTGCCAGCAGTCGACCGGGACAGCGGGGCTACACCTTC.

In its sample, this clone was seen many times. The CDR3 here is CASGRRDGTGELFF. CDR3 in DNA: TGTGCCAGCGGGCGTAGAGACGGTACCGGGGAGCTGTTTTTT. This chain uses TRBV11-2 with TRBJ2-2; D remains ambiguous. Germline lookup yields CDR1 SGHAT and CDR2 FQNNGV. This CDR3 spans 14 amino acids. V was cut by 8 bases and J by 5 bases, with 15 bases left in between.

The chain couples TRBV10-3 to TRBJ1-5; 7 bases match TRBD1. Germline V CDR1 and CDR2: ENHRY, SYGVKD. There are 18 residues in the CDR3. The V and J ends lost 3 bases and 4 bases, in that order; junction bases with no gene match: 15. Here the CDR3 reads CAISDGRTGTVKNQPQHF. As DNA, the CDR3 is TGTGCCATCAGTGATGGACGAACCGGGACAGTAAAGAATCAGCCCCAGCATTTT.

V gene TRBV27 combines with J gene TRBJ2-1; D is unclear. This CDR3 spans 14 amino acids. Trimming stripped 6 bases from V and 1 base from J, with 10 bases between. CDR1 is MNHEY, CDR2 SMNVEV, per germline (reference sequence). The CDR3 region is CASRPSSSYNEQFF. CDR3 nucleotide sequence: TGTGCCAGCAGGCCAAGTAGTTCCTACAATGAGCAGTTCTTC.

The chain links TRBV4-1 to TRBJ1-2, with no clear D. This CDR3 has 16 amino acids. V was cut by 0 bases and J by 4 bases, with 15 bases left in between. CDR1 and CDR2 from the germline V gene are MGHRA and YSYEKL. CDR3 sequence: CASSQDMASRGYGYTF. The CDR3 coding sequence is TGCGCCAGCAGCCAAGATATGGCATCCCGGGGCTATGGCTACACCTTC.

This chain links TRBV7-8 with TRBJ2-5, with TRBD2 matching 10 bases. The CDR3 covers 14 residues. Germline V CDR1 and CDR2: SGHVS, FQNEAQ. V dropped 6 bases and J dropped 3; count of bases not matched to a gene: 4. CDR3 in DNA: TGTGCCAGCAGGACCGGACTAGCGGAAGAGACCCAGTACTTC. Translated: CASRTGLAEETQYF.

This chain uses TRBV2 with TRBJ2-1; 13 nucleotides line up with TRBD2. Germline lookup yields CDR1 SNHLY and CDR2 FYNNEI. V shed 5 bases and J 12 bases; nucleotides not matched to a gene: 10. CDR3 length: 15 residues. The CDR3 bases are TGTGCCAGCAGTCGGACTAGCGGGAGCATTGTGACGCAGTTCTTC. It is translated as CASSRTSGSIVTQFF.

V and J are TRBV10-3 and TRBJ1-6, with D perhaps TRBD1 (5 bases). CDR1 is ENHRY and CDR2 is SYGVKD in the germline V gene. The CDR3 contains 15 residues. The V end lost 0 bases, the J end lost 3 bases, and 6 bases lay between the germline ends. The DNA for the CDR3 is TGTGCCATCAGTGAGTCGCAGGGCTATAATTCACCCCTCCACTTT. Translating it yields CAISESQGYNSPLHF.

This clone has just a few counts. In DNA, the CDR3 is TGTGCCAGCAGTACCACGGGACTTTTCTACAATGAGCAGTTCTTC. Protein sequence: CASSTTGLFYNEQFF. The rearrangement uses TRBV28 and TRBJ2-1, with D tentatively TRBD2 (6 bases). The CDR3 is made up of 15 amino acids. Germline CDR1 reads MDHEN; CDR2 reads SYDVKM. V lost 5 bases and J lost 3, with 14 bases in between.

The chain couples TRBV18 to TRBJ2-3, with no clear D. Germline-derived CDR1 and CDR2 are KGHSH and LQKENI. V shed 2 bases and J shed 2 bases, with 11 bases lying between them. This CDR3 has 15 amino acids. DNA of the CDR3: TGTGCCAGCTCACCAGTGCAGGTTTTCACAGATACGCAGTATTTT. Translation: CASSPVQVFTDTQYF.